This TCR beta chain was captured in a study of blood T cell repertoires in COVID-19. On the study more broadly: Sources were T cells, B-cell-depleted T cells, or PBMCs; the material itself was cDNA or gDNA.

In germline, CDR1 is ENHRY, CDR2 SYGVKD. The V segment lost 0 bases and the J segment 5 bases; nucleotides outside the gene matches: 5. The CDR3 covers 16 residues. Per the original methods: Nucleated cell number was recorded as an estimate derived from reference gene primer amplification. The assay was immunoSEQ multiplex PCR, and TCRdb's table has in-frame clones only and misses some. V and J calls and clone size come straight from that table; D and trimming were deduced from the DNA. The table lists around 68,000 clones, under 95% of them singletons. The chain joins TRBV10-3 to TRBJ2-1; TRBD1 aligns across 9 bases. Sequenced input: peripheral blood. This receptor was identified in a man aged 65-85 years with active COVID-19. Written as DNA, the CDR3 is TGTGCCATCAGTGAGTCGCGGACAGGGGTGAACAATGAGCAGTTCTTC. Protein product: CAISESRTGVNNEQFF.